This TCR beta chain was captured in a study of CD8+ T cells in alopecia areata (dated by TCRdb to between 2018 and 2020). For the wider study: The treated patients, all with moderate-to-severe alopecia areata, were enrolled in an open-label pilot trial of oral tofacitinib given at 5 to 10 mg twice daily. Patients stayed on tofacitinib for 6 to 18 months and then had 6 months of follow-up off drug so that delayed response and recurrence could be assessed. In both human patients and the C3H/HeJ mouse model, the study applied high-throughput TCRbeta sequencing to look at T cell clonal expansion in alopecia areata. On the human side, TCRbeta sequencing was run on scalp tissue and on sorted CD4+ and CD8+ peripheral blood T cells from healthy controls and from alopecia areata patients with either patchy or totalis/universalis disease. Tofacitinib-treated patients had biopsies at baseline and at 4 and 24 weeks of treatment, with a later scalp biopsy in several patients. Clonality in the scalp was compared among normal scalp (n=4), patchy alopecia areata scalp (n=8), and alopecia totalis/universalis scalp (n=8). RNA came from the PAXgene miRNA kit for fixed scalp, the miRNeasy kit for PBMCs, and the RNeasy kit for mouse skin. TCRbeta CDR3 regions were amplified by immunoSEQ multiplex PCR with 35 Vbeta forward and 13 Jbeta reverse primers. The research as a whole found: Scalp TCR repertoire analysis is complicated because resident alphabeta T cells in normal human skin are also sequenced, whereas mouse skin is dominated by gammadelta T cells. Shared TCR sequences between patients were less evident than in mice, which may be partly attributable to HLA diversity in the patient population. Compared with normal scalp, lesional scalp, particularly in alopecia totalis/universalis, had higher clonality and more expanded CD8+ clones, which suggests antigenic drive.

Reading the label with the study, this specimen's time point is: baseline before oral tofacitinib. Peripheral blood and lesional scalp punch biopsies were obtained from patients with alopecia areata. PBMCs were isolated by density centrifugation and stained for CD3, CD4 and CD8, after which CD4+ and CD8+ T cells were sorted on a FACSAria. Concerning this clone itself: No cognate antigen has been identified for it. Base qualities are not recorded, but no much larger clone differs from it by a single base.

Library creation used the immunoSEQ multiplex PCR assay. For TCR sequencing, RNA was extracted from every sample and reverse transcribed into cDNA to serve as template. First-strand cDNA was synthesized using SuperScript III with a 2:1 mix of oligo-dT and random hexamers. A synthetic immune receptor repertoire was used to measure amplification bias, and any remaining bias was corrected computationally. Per the authors' processing: After raw reads were preprocessed to remove errors, the CDR3 was defined following IMGT conventions as running from the conserved cysteine to phenylalanine. Clonality was computed by normalizing Shannon entropy by log2 of the number of productive unique TCRs and subtracting the result from 1. Scalp TCRbeta sequences were cross-referenced with sorted blood CD4 and CD8 repertoires so that the CD4 or CD8 identity of scalp clones could be inferred. Imported from immuneACCESS, the table was reduced by TCRdb to in-frame sequences with V and J called. These copies leave out some clones; in studies compared against another copy, an unresolved V gene accounts for under half, and the cause of the remainder is not known. Clone size and V and J calls were adopted from that table, with D and trimming inferred from the DNA. In all, the sample holds around 250,000 clones, and roughly 69% of those were seen once. Of the sample, more than 0.95% falls within the top ten clones.

A distance of 15 bases separates the germline ends of V and J, which lose 4 bases and 6 bases respectively. The CDR3 goes from the cysteine to the phenylalanine over 13 residues. Only the CDR3 DNA stays, 39 bases, in frame from base 1. As encoded in the germline V gene, CDR1 is SQVTM while CDR2 is ANQGSEA. This specimen consisted of CD4+ T cells sorted from blood, obtained at week 0. This TCR came from a human donor with alopecia areata. In this chain, TRBV29-1 is recombined with TRBJ1-1, with TRBD1 as a weak D call on 6 bases. Read as DNA, the sequence is TGCAGCGTTGGGCGGAACCGGGGGCCTGAAGCTTTCTTT. This codes for CSVGRNRGPEAFF.